This T cell receptor (beta chain) was recovered during a study of T cells in Graves' hyperthyroidism and ophthalmopathy. Study-wide background: Specimen type is peripheral blood, collected at initial diagnosis prior to any treatment.

The definition of stable Graves' hyperthyroidism was no ophthalmopathy progression within 18 months. About this clonotype: The target antigen is unknown.

Amplified TCR beta CDR3 regions derived from RNA transcripts. TCR CDR3 underwent first-round RT-PCR with the HTBI primer set. TCRdb re-called the multiplex PCR reads through MiXCR, storing one row per CDR3 protein. The sample holds 300,000 or so distinct CDR3 sequences, over 15% seen once. Findings of the study overall: The model made its ophthalmopathy prediction, and onset followed a median around 6.5 months later.

Per the germline V gene, CDR1 is SGHKS and CDR2 is YYEKEE (reference sequence). Trimming removed 3 bases from V and 4 bases from J, with 8 bases in between. This CDR3 has 13 residues. The TCR was taken from a man aged 25 to 40 with Graves' hyperthyroidism. Material: blood. The chain has TRBV5-5 and TRBJ2-4; no definite D call. CDR3 DNA sequence: TGTGCCAGCAGCTCGCAACTAAAAAACATTCAGTACTTC. Its translation: CASSSQLKNIQYF.